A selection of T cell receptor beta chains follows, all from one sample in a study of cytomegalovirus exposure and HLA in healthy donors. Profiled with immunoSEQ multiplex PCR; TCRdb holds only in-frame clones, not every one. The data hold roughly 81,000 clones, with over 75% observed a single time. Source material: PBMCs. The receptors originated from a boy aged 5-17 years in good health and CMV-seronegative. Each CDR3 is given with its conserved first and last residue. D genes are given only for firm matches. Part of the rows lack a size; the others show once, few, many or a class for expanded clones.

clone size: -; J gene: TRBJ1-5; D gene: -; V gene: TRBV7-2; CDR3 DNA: TGTGCCAGCAGCTTATACAGTTTGCATAGCAATCAGCCCCAGCATTTT; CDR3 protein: CASSLYSLHSNQPQHF
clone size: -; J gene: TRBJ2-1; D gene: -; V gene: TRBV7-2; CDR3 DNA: TGTGCCAGCAGCTTAACAAGCAATGAGCAGTTCTTC; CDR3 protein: CASSLTSNEQFF
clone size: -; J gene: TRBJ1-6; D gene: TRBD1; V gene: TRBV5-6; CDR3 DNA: TGTGCCAGCAGCTTACGGACAGGGGGTAATTCACCCCTCCACTTT; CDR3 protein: CASSLRTGGNSPLHF
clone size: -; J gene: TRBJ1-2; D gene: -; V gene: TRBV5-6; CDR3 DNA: TGTGCCAGCAGTCAAGACGGCGGGATATATGGCTACACCTTC; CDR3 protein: CASSQDGGIYGYTF
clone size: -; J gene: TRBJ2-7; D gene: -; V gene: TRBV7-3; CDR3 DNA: TGTGCCAGCAGCTTAAACAGGGATCGCGAGCAGTACTTC; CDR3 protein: CASSLNRDREQYF
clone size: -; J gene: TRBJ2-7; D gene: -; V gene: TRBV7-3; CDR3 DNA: TGTGCCAGCAGCGGAGGGCGGGGGCCTGGCTACGAGCAGTACTTC; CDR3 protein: CASSGGRGPGYEQYF
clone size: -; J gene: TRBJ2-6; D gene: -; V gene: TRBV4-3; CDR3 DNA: TGCGCCAGCAGCCAAGATTACAGGGACTCTGGGGCCAACGTCCTGACTTTC; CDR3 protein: CASSQDYRDSGANVLTF
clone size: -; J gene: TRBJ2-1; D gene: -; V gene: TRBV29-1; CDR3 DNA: TGCAGTACGACTAGTAGGTACAATGAGCAGTTCTTC; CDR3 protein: CSTTSRYNEQFF
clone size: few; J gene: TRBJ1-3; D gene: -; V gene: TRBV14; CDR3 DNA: TGTGCCAGCAGCCAAGACCCACGCCAGCGAAAGAGTTCTGGAAACACCATATATTTT; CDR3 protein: CASSQDPRQRKSSGNTIYF
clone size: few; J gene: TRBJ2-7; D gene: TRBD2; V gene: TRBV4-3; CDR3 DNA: TGCGCCAGCAGCCAAGGACGTATAGGACTAGCGTCCTACGAGCAGTACTTC; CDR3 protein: CASSQGRIGLASYEQYF
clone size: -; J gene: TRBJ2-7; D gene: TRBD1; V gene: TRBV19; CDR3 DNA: TGTGCCAGCGGGACAGGGAAAGCCTACGAGCAGTACTTC; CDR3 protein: CASGTGKAYEQYF